This TCR beta chain was sequenced for a study of cytomegalovirus exposure and HLA in healthy donors (dated by TCRdb to 2016 to 2017). In terms of the full investigation: An earlier analysis of approximately 590 of the donors reported 250 to 300 Gb of sequence data and roughly 100 million unique TCR beta sequences from some 180 million T cells. Approximately 310 gigabases of sequencing data and 70 million to 85 million unique TCR sequences were included in an early release covering roughly 600 HLA-typed donors. A later genetic analysis used genome-wide SNP genotypes for about three fifths of the 666 donors, treating that subset as a discovery cohort. In an earlier analysis of roughly 540 of the donors, high-throughput TCR beta sequencing was used to judge whether each TCR beta V gene segment behaved as functional or pseudogenic. Besides the first cohort of roughly 660 subjects, a separate validation cohort made up of 90 to 150 different subjects was used. Class I and class II HLA loci were covered by the typing at four-digit resolution. In a later analysis, previously published TCR beta repertoires from 666 donors were re-analyzed and high-resolution HLA genotyping was added so that TCR occurrence patterns could be studied. Donor age, sex, ethnicity and CMV serostatus were collected together with the repertoire data. To predict cytomegalovirus infection status, the study combined high-throughput TCR immunosequencing, statistical association of individual TCRs with disease status, and machine learning. Typing coverage differed by locus: A, B, C, DRB1 and DQB1 were typed in roughly 620-630 donors, DQA1 in about 500, DPA1 in some 610, and DPB1 in around 440. All discovery cohort repertoires had been generated on a single sequencing platform. Five DR-DQ haplotypes were treated as single units for association and clustering because of strong linkage in the cohort. Among the roughly 390 genotyped donors, approximately 82% belonged to the genetic ancestry cluster associated with self-reported Caucasian donors. Rather than drawing on any new phenotypic data, the later analysis identified candidate immune exposures from TCR beta sequences and the way those sequences occurred across donors. The study aimed to test whether signatures of past pathogen exposure could be identified by cataloging public T cell receptors. Among 300 to 500 genotyped donors of the cohort, an average of approximately 240,000 unique TCR beta nucleotide sequences was sequenced per donor, of which about 18% were non-productive. The study used immunosequencing to profile the T cell repertoires of 670 or so subjects and linked those repertoires to cytomegalovirus serostatus. The research as a whole found: A cluster of highly shared sequence variants was judged likely to represent a technical artifact of the sequencing pipeline. In vitro tests confirmed that a few of the cytomegalovirus-associated TCR beta chains recognize cytomegalovirus antigens. Cytomegalovirus status was reported to be diagnosed by the classifier with high specificity and sensitivity in both the original and validation cohorts. In an earlier analysis of approximately 600 of the donors, most TCR beta V segments were observed in productive rearrangements about 90% or about 30% of the time, broadly matching IMGT annotations. In a later genetic analysis, fewer N-insertions in productive TCRs were reported among donors in an Asian-associated ancestry cluster than the roughly 700-donor mean. When HLA alleles, especially DR and DQ, strongly co-occurred, attributing TCR associations to individual alleles was difficult. Because some donors lacked HLA typing at each locus, the association tests relied only on the typed subset. Correlated functional status among segregating V segments might reflect linkage disequilibrium, but an unknown experimental factor could not be ruled out. A further reported finding was that TCR beta sequences accurately predicted the HLA-A and HLA-B alleles for most subjects in the first cohort. The earlier analysis of approximately 540 of the donors excluded approximately 17 rarely observed V segments, including chromosome 9 orphons, because counts were too low. Most CMV-associated TCR beta chains appeared to be HLA-restricted in a later analysis, and the HLA associations seemed to be driven largely by CMV exposure. In the study, 150 to 200 TCR beta chains were listed as associated with cytomegalovirus. Most TCR sequences were observed very rarely across donors, whereas some public TCRs were present in many individuals. Sequencing depth was assumed to be roughly uniform across donors in the presence/absence analyses, though that assumption may not hold. Some IMGT-functional V segments, including TRBV6-2 and TRBV6-3, could not be distinguished by the 87-base-pair reads and were therefore excluded. The only immune exposure information available for the cohort was CMV serostatus. In a later genetic analysis, a missense DCLRE1C variant was associated with V-gene and J-gene trimming of TCR beta chains, and the association was replicated in an independent cohort. Specific HLA alleles were associated with 15,000 to 20,000 TCR beta sequences at a false discovery rate of 0.05 in a later analysis. Several of the top co-occurrence clusters appeared to be linked to parvovirus B19, influenza, CMV and Epstein-Barr virus, according to a later analysis. The authors suggested that the approach could potentially be extended to other disease states and immunological phenotypes. The cohort was sequenced for TCR beta chains only, and without alpha or paired-chain data the features that could be detected were limited. A later analysis found that TCR association rates varied across HLA loci, with DRB1 alleles showing the most associated TCRs and HLA-C alleles the fewest. In a later analysis, HLA-associated TCR beta chains showed more clonal expansion and lower generation probabilities than non-associated chains that were equally common.

Library generation was performed with the immunoSEQ multiplex PCR assay. For the multiplex PCR, a mixture combining 60 forward primers for TCR Vbeta segments and 13 reverse primers for TCR Jbeta segments was used. The CDR3 region of rearranged TCR beta genes was amplified from genomic DNA by a multiplex PCR assay. The Illumina HiSeq System was used to sequence the amplified TCR beta libraries as 87-base-pair reads. The authors processed their data as follows. A later analysis counted approximately 84 million unique TCR beta chains across the 650 to 700 repertoires, and roughly 11 million of these chains were shared by at least two donors. To remove PCR and sequencing errors, raw reads were error-corrected and collapsed into unique sequences using a nearest-neighbor algorithm that merged closely related sequences. V, D and J gene segments were assigned by aligning CDR3 sequences to IMGT reference sequences. For a sequence to be retained, at least a six-nucleotide match to both a V gene segment and a J gene segment was required. Rearrangements were called productive when the CDR3 lacked stop codons and stayed in frame with V and J; all others were non-productive. CDR3 was defined by IMGT convention, running from the second conserved V-encoded cysteine to the conserved J-encoded phenylalanine. The earlier analysis of a few hundred of the donors excluded sequences that lacked an unambiguous match to a single V gene segment. In an earlier analysis of some 590 of the donors, a V segment was called functional when productive rearrangements were above 56.7%, and segregating when the standard deviation between donors exceeded 5%. A statistical classification framework was developed to diagnose cytomegalovirus status using the catalog of TCR beta chain sequences. In a later analysis, TCR nucleotide sequences were compared against IMGT/GENE-DB human TR gene sequences so that V and J genes could be assigned. A later analysis assigned CDR3 sequences and most-parsimonious VDJ recombination scenarios with the TCRdist pipeline. A later analysis defined each TCR beta chain by its CDR3 amino acid sequence plus V-gene family, and excluded reads lacking a unique V-gene family. As a way to deal with suspected cross-contamination and a sequencing artifact, a later analysis dropped more than 500 nucleotide sequences that were highly shared and had low generation probability. In a later analysis, a clonal expansion index was calculated for each public chain from normalized within-repertoire ranks of inferred template counts. In a later analysis, generation probabilities were computed with a VDJ recombination model fitted to out-of-frame rearrangements, and the resulting probabilities were checked against IGoR. Hypergeometric tests were used in a later analysis to score TCR-TCR, TCR-HLA and TCR-CMV co-occurrence, with a repertoire-size bias correction applied to the TCR pairs. A later analysis estimated false discovery rates by permuting HLA or CMV assignments 20 times. In a later analysis, co-occurring TCRs were grouped with DBSCAN, and TCRdist sequence similarity was added when clustering was performed within HLA-allele-positive subsets. Repertoires with fewer than 30,000 or more than 120,000 public chains were left out of co-occurrence clustering, as were five repertoires with anomalous nucleotide sharing. This immuneACCESS table, as held by TCRdb, lists in-frame sequences with V and J called but not all clones. Of the missing ones, under half trace to an unresolved V gene in checked studies; the others have no known cause. V and J calls and clone size are copied from that table; D and trimming were computed from the DNA. This sample has roughly 200,000 clones in its table, and around 80% of those were observed once. Jointly, the top ten make up around 3.5% of the sample.

The CDR3 has 15 amino acids, counting the end cysteine and phenylalanine. The CDR3 DNA has 45 bases and is translated from base 1. Per the germline V gene, MGHRA is the CDR1 and YSYEKL is the CDR2. Trimming costs V 1 base and J 0 bases, and their ends lie 10 bases apart. As regards this clone: Which antigen it targets is not known. No base quality values were provided; no much bigger clone lies one nucleotide off.

The cohort consisted of 600 to 700 healthy bone marrow donors. Cohort members were all nominally healthy when sampled, although unrecorded immune exposures were likely present. The donor was CMV seropositive and belonged to the group of 270 or so seropositive cohort members. Every donor gave a peripheral blood sample, and the peripheral blood mononuclear cells from that sample were used for TCR beta sequencing. The Qiagen DNeasy Blood Extraction Kit was used to extract genomic DNA from the blood cell samples. The sequence was obtained from a woman aged 60-75 years in good health and CMV-seropositive. The chain was built from TRBV4-1 and TRBJ2-7; D gene: possibly TRBD1, on 6 matching bases. The source material was PBMCs. The sequenced DNA: TGCGCCAGCAGCCAAGCCGACAGGAGCTCCTACGAGCAGTACTTC. It is translated as CASSQADRSSYEQYF.